The subject of this entry is one T cell receptor beta chain. This specimen comes from a study of blood T cell repertoires in COVID-19. Method: immunoSEQ multiplex PCR; TCRdb's copy keeps in-frame clones and lacks some. The table lists 250,000 to 300,000 clones, less than 90% of them singletons. The trim removed 11 bases at V and 7 bases at J, leaving 14 bases unmatched. Germline CDR1 SGHNT, CDR2 YENEEA. The CDR3 has 15 amino acids. The V call is TRBV11-3, the J call TRBJ1-5; 10 bases align to TRBD1. The sequenced material came from peripheral blood. This clonotype was obtained from a woman in her 70s with COVID-19, enrolled during active disease. CDR3 sequence reads: CAGTVVTGGGQPQHF. The CDR3 DNA follows: TGTGCCGGGACCGTAGTGACAGGGGGCGGACAGCCCCAGCATTTT.